This TCR beta chain was retrieved from a study of yellow fever vaccine responses in identical twins listed by TCRdb under 2018. For the wider study: Focusing on identical twins, the study followed the T cell clones that responded to the vaccine, and did so with precision.

This clonotype was seen only once. Its antigen remains undetermined. No base qualities exist here, and no much larger clone lies one base off it. A read on its own is weak evidence. Results the study describes overall, beyond this receptor: According to the authors, in identical twins the way T cells responded to vaccination appeared partly convergent and partly personalized.

The receptor library was made with RT-PCR. Sequencing was carried out with an Illumina HiSeq 2500. Through fastp at Q25 and MiXCR, TCRdb rebuilt clones from the public reads, retaining in-frame beta chains. CDR3 protein duplicates are merged, each entry listing the most common genes and DNA. The sample table shows more than 2,500 distinct CDR3 sequences, and about nine tenths are seen once. The ten largest clones add up to approximately 2.2% of the sample. The germline V gene supplies CDR1 SGHNT and CDR2 YENEEA. V was cut back by 5 bases and J by 2 bases, leaving a gap of 10 bases between them. The CDR3 runs 13 amino acids, cysteine and phenylalanine included. Just CDR3 DNA is preserved here, 39 bases in frame from base 1.

This clonotype originated in a woman aged 18 to 35 who received the yellow fever vaccine. Donor details come from another sample of the same person, matched by shared clones. Sample: T cells from blood (PBMCs), unsorted or a sorted subset (not recorded which), taken before or after yellow fever vaccination (not recorded which). The chain employs TRBV11-3 and TRBJ2-7; TRBD1 is a weak D gene call, 6 bases matching. The DNA sequence follows: TGTGCCAGCAGCCGACAGGATACCTACGAGCAGTACTTC. Translated, it gives CASSRQDTYEQYF.